One sample yielded the 14 T cell receptor beta chains listed below, sequenced in a study of CD8+ T cells in alopecia areata. Pooled cutaneous lymph node cells were sorted using CD4, CD8alpha, NKG2D, NKG2ACE and other markers. cDNA reverse transcribed from extracted RNA served as the sequencing template. Profiling relied on immunoSEQ multiplex PCR, and the TCRdb table lists in-frame clones only, not all of them. Recorded here are approximately 280,000 clones, with no singletons, and the ten leading clones hold less than 1.5%. The sample taken for sequencing was CD4+ T cells sorted from a lymph node. The receptors were gathered from a C3H/HeJ mouse with alopecia areata. Strain haplotype at MHC: H2-k.

A few counts support this clone. Genes here carry mouse names. Coverage ceases 4 residues before the CDR3 finishes, and the germline J gene fills in the end. The chain employs TRBV5 and TRBJ2-5; 9 bases align to TRBD2. The germline V gene encodes CDR1 LGHNA and CDR2 YNLKQL (reference sequence). The CDR3 covers 16 residues. The trim removed 4 bases at V and 0 bases at J, leaving 5 bases unmatched. The CDR3 DNA, read in part, is TGTGCCAGCAGCCTCCGACTGGGGGTTAACCAAGAC. Amino acids: CASSLRLGVNQD. The CDR3 reads in full as CASSLRLGVNQDTQYF.

This clone has just a few counts. Gene names refer to mouse genes. The CDR3 is cut off 4 residues early in the read; its end comes from the germline J gene. This rearrangement joins TRBV13-2 to TRBJ2-1, with 12 nucleotides matching TRBD1. Germline loops: CDR1 NNHNN, CDR2 SYGAGS (reference sequence). CDR3 size: 15 residues. With 2 bases clipped from V and 6 bases from J, the junction kept 3 bases outside the gene matches. CDR3 bases read: TGTGCCAGCGGTGAGGGACAGGGGGCGCTTGCT. Translation: CASGEGQGALA. The complete CDR3 protein is CASGEGQGALAEQFF.

This clone was counted between two and nine times. Gene names and germline match the mouse. Read data end 4 residues before the CDR3 end; the end is taken from the germline J gene. This sample includes further DNA sequences coding for the same CDR3. The chain couples TRBV13-1 to TRBJ1-2, with a weak D call TRBD1 (5 bases). This CDR3 region has 14 residues. Germline V lookup: CDR1 NSHNY, CDR2 SYGAGN. The germline V and J ends were trimmed by 3 bases and 0 bases, with 9 bases remaining between them. Incomplete CDR3 DNA: TGTGCCAGCAGTGCAGACAGTGCAAACTCC. Its protein product is CASSADSANS. The full-length CDR3 reads as CASSADSANSDYTF.

Worth noting for this clone: Gene names denote mouse genes. The read comes to an end 4 residues before the CDR3 does, leaving the germline J gene to fill in the end. J is TRBJ2-1 and V is TRBV17, with 10 bases lining up with TRBD2. CDR1 and CDR2 from the germline V gene are MNHDT and YYDKIL. The CDR3 totals 17 residues. V trimming: 1 base; J trimming: 1 base; junction bases outside the gene matches: 4. The CDR3 bases that were read are TGTGCTAGCAGTAGAGCCGGACTGGGGGCGAACTATGCT. Residues: CASSRAGLGANYA. The entire CDR3 protein is CASSRAGLGANYAEQFF.

This clone was seen only a few times. Gene labels here are mouse ones. The sequenced fragment ends 4 residues before the CDR3 boundary, so the rest is inferred from the germline J gene. Other DNA sequences from this sample encode an identical CDR3 as well. The chain uses TRBV13-3 and TRBJ2-7; D might be TRBD1 (6 bases). The CDR3 length is 13 residues. Germline CDR1 and CDR2: NNHDY and SYVADS. Partial CDR3 DNA: TGTGCCAGCAGTGATGGGGACAATTAT. Translated, it gives CASSDGDNY. In full, the CDR3 is CASSDGDNYEQYF.

This clone was detected a few times. The gene names here belong to mouse. Coverage ceases 4 residues before the CDR3 finishes, and the germline J gene fills in the end. This chain uses TRBV19 with TRBJ2-1; TRBD1 is a possible D gene (6 bases). Trimming took 4 bases from V and 1 from J, leaving 9 bases between them. CDR3 length: 14 amino acids. The germline V gene encodes CDR1 FNHDT and CDR2 SITEND (reference sequence). CDR3 protein: CASSSQGNYAEQFF. The CDR3 DNA, read in part, is TGTGCCAGCAGTTCCCAGGGGAACTATGCT. The full variable domain, its missing parts supplied by reference TRBV19 and TRBJ2-1, is GGIITQTPKFLIGQEGQKLTLKCQQNFNHDTMYWYRQDSGKGLRLIYYSITENDLQKGDLSEGYDASREKKSSFSLTVTSAQKNEMAVFLCASSSQGNYAEQFFGPGTRLTVL.

This clone was seen only a few times. Here the gene names and germline are mouse. Read coverage stops 4 residues before the CDR3 terminus; the germline J gene supplies the remainder. The V gene is TRBV13-1, the J gene TRBJ1-1; 7 bases align to TRBD1. After removal of 4 bases from V and 3 bases from J, the junction contained 9 bases not matched to a gene. The CDR3 consists of 15 residues. Germline CDR1 and CDR2: NSHNY and SYGAGN. The sequenced part of the CDR3 DNA is TGTGCCAGCAGTCTGACAGGGAAGGGAGACACA. This gives the protein CASSLTGKGDT. The CDR3 reads in full as CASSLTGKGDTEVFF.

Only a few counts were recorded for this clone. Germline and genes: mouse. The read falls 4 residues short of the CDR3 end, and the missing part is taken from the germline J gene. The rearrangement links TRBV13-3 to TRBJ1-1; a weak D match, TRBD1 (5 bases). The CDR3 loop spans 12 amino acids. Looked up from germline, CDR1 is NNHDY and CDR2 is SYVADS. The CDR3 DNA, read in part, is TGTGCCAGCAGTGACAGGGCCTTA. Protein product: CASSDRAL. In full, the CDR3 is CASSDRALEVFF.

As to this clone: Genes and germline are mouse. The read terminates 3 residues before the CDR3 end, so the remaining end is supplied by the germline J gene. The same CDR3 can be traced to other DNA sequences in this sample. The chain combines TRBV13-3 with TRBJ1-6; the match to TRBD1 covers 10 bases. TRBJ1-6 is flagged as an ORF with uncertain function. Germline V gene sequence: CDR1 NNHDY, CDR2 SYVADS. The CDR3 runs to 14 residues. V lost 5 bases to trimming and J lost 8 bases; unmatched junction nucleotides: 4. The CDR3 bases that were read are TGTGCCAGCAGCCGGGACAGGGGATATTCGCCC. It is translated as CASSRDRGYSP. The CDR3 reads in full as CASSRDRGYSPLYF.

A remark on this clone: Genes and germline are mouse. The read terminates 4 residues ahead of where the CDR3 ends, so the germline J gene completes it. Other DNA sequences of this sample code for an identical CDR3. The V call is TRBV5, the J call TRBJ2-3; 8 nucleotides line up with TRBD1. Germline values: CDR1 LGHNA, CDR2 YNLKQL (reference sequence). Losses at the gene ends were 2 bases for V and 3 bases for J; bases not matched to a gene: 4. There are 15 residues in the CDR3. Partial CDR3 DNA: TGTGCCAGCAGCCAAACAGGGGGGTGGGCAGAA. Protein: CASSQTGGWAE. The entire CDR3 reads CASSQTGGWAETLYF.

The sample holds a few counts of this clone. The genes are named according to mouse. Sequencing ends 4 residues short of the CDR3 end; the germline J gene provides the rest. The same CDR3 arises from other DNA sequences in this sample as well. The chain is built from TRBV1 and TRBJ2-3; 7 bases map to TRBD1. CDR3 length: 15 amino acids. The germline gives CDR1 NSQYPW, CDR2 LRSPGD (reference sequence). Trimming removed 3 bases from V and 0 bases from J; junction bases left unmatched: 3. CDR3 bases read: TGCACCTGCAGTGCGACAGGGTCTAGTGCAGAA. Protein: CTCSATGSSAE. The whole CDR3 sequence is CTCSATGSSAETLYF.

This clone appeared a few times. The germline and genes are mouse ones. The read gets to within 4 residues of the CDR3 end, and the germline J gene fills in the rest. The chain uses TRBV1 and TRBJ2-1; 9 positions match TRBD1. Trimming took 4 bases from V and 4 from J; bases not matched to a gene: 2. This CDR3 has 14 residues. Per germline, CDR1 NSQYPW and CDR2 LRSPGD (reference sequence). CDR3 protein: CTCSGQGEYAEQFF. CDR3 bases read: TGCACCTGCAGTGGACAGGGGGAGTATGCT.

On this clone: The listed genes are named as in mouse. The CDR3 extends 4 residues past the end of the read, so its final part is completed from the germline J gene. This sequence joins TRBV12-2 and TRBJ1-2, with unresolved D. CDR1 is SGHLS, CDR2 HYDKME, per germline. This CDR3 spans 10 amino acids. V was trimmed by 4 bases and J by 3 bases, leaving 2 bases between them. The CDR3 DNA, read in part, is TGTGCCAGCTCAGACTCC. It specifies CASSDS. The CDR3 in full is CASSDSDYTF. Full variable domain (remainder filled in from reference TRBV12-2 and TRBJ1-2): NSGVVQSPRYIIKGKGERSILKCIPISGHLSVAWYQQTQGQELKFFIQHYDKMERDKGNLPSRFSVQQFDDYHSEMNMSALELEDSAVYFCASSDSDYTFGSGTRLLVI.

Comments on this clone: Gene names and germline refer to mouse. Read coverage stops 4 residues before the CDR3 terminus; the germline J gene supplies the remainder. The sample has other DNA sequences that encode this CDR3 too. The chain carries TRBV1 and TRBJ2-7; 8 bases are shared with TRBD2. The J segment lost 3 bases and the V segment lost 3 bases, leaving 1 base of the junction unmatched. CDR1 NSQYPW and CDR2 LRSPGD come from the germline V gene (reference sequence). The CDR3 contains 13 residues. The CDR3 here is CTCSATGGYEQYF. The CDR3 bases that were read are TGCACCTGCAGTGCTACTGGGGGCTAT.